This is a list of T cell receptor beta chains from one sample in a study of early T cells in non-severe SARS-CoV-2 infection. TCRdb re-derived calls from the 5' RACE reads in MiXCR, one entry per CDR3 protein. The data show about 100,000 distinct CDR3 sequences, around 13% seen once. The specimen was whole blood. The receptors shown here come from an adult who was a healthcare worker with PCR-confirmed SARS-CoV-2 infection or an uninfected control (not recorded which). Each CDR3 is given with its conserved first and last residue. The order of the fields is J gene, D gene, V gene, clone size, CDR3 protein, CDR3 DNA. The D gene is left open where the match is weak. Some rows mark clone size as missing; the rest say once, few, many or name a class of expanded clone.

j_call: TRBJ2-5; d_call: .; v_call: TRBV5-1; clone_size: few; cdr3_aa: CASSLFPTRQETQYF; cdr3_nt: TGCGCCAGCAGCTTGTTTCCAACCCGGCAAGAGACCCAGTACTTC
j_call: TRBJ2-1; d_call: .; v_call: TRBV11-2; clone_size: few; cdr3_aa: CASSSPKTRKLYEQFF; cdr3_nt: TGTGCCAGCAGCTCCCCCAAGACTAGGAAGCTCTATGAGCAGTTCTTC
j_call: TRBJ2-2; d_call: .; v_call: TRBV28; clone_size: .; cdr3_aa: CASSLLVGTGELFF; cdr3_nt: TGTGCCAGCAGTCTACTAGTTGGCACCGGGGAGCTGTTTTTT
j_call: TRBJ2-5; d_call: .; v_call: TRBV2; clone_size: many; cdr3_aa: CASRRGGETQYF; cdr3_nt: TGTGCCAGCAGGAGGGGGGGAGAGACCCAGTACTTC
j_call: TRBJ2-1; d_call: .; v_call: TRBV7-9; clone_size: many; cdr3_aa: CASSFQVNEQFF; cdr3_nt: TGTGCCAGCAGCTTTCAGGTTAATGAGCAGTTCTTC
j_call: TRBJ2-1; d_call: TRBD1; v_call: TRBV20-1; clone_size: few; cdr3_aa: CSARDVVRDSSYNEQFF; cdr3_nt: TGCAGTGCTAGAGACGTCGTCCGGGACAGCTCCTACAATGAGCAGTTCTTC
j_call: TRBJ2-7; d_call: .; v_call: TRBV20-1; clone_size: .; cdr3_aa: CSASSGTHDEQYF; cdr3_nt: TGCAGTGCTTCCTCCGGGACCCACGACGAGCAGTACTTC
j_call: TRBJ2-6; d_call: TRBD1; v_call: TRBV7-8; clone_size: .; cdr3_aa: CAISWTGYGANVLTF; cdr3_nt: TGTGCCATCAGCTGGACAGGGTATGGGGCCAACGTCCTGACTTTC
j_call: TRBJ2-7; d_call: .; v_call: TRBV6-1; clone_size: .; cdr3_aa: CASSEVGHYEQYF; cdr3_nt: TGTGCCAGCAGCGAAGTGGGACACTACGAGCAGTACTTC
j_call: TRBJ2-3; d_call: .; v_call: TRBV28; clone_size: many; cdr3_aa: CASRALDRQDTQYF; cdr3_nt: TGTGCCAGCAGGGCCCTAGACAGGCAAGATACGCAGTATTTT
j_call: TRBJ2-7; d_call: TRBD1; v_call: TRBV10-3; clone_size: many; cdr3_aa: CAIRSDRGGNEQYF; cdr3_nt: TGTGCCATCAGATCGGACAGGGGAGGCAACGAGCAGTACTTC
j_call: TRBJ2-1; d_call: .; v_call: TRBV7-6; clone_size: .; cdr3_aa: CASSQRYNEQFF; cdr3_nt: TGTGCCAGCAGCCAGCGATACAATGAGCAGTTCTTC
j_call: TRBJ1-2; d_call: .; v_call: TRBV9; clone_size: few; cdr3_aa: CASSPHATLNYGYTF; cdr3_nt: TGTGCCAGCAGCCCCCACGCGACCCTTAACTATGGCTACACCTTC
j_call: TRBJ2-7; d_call: TRBD1; v_call: TRBV6-4; clone_size: many; cdr3_aa: CASRGQGAYEQYF; cdr3_nt: TGTGCCAGCAGAGGCCAGGGGGCTTACGAGCAGTACTTC
j_call: TRBJ1-5; d_call: .; v_call: TRBV7-9; clone_size: few; cdr3_aa: CASSKEALGNQPQHF; cdr3_nt: TGTGCCAGCAGCAAAGAGGCGTTGGGGAATCAGCCCCAGCATTTT
j_call: TRBJ2-5; d_call: .; v_call: TRBV18; clone_size: once; cdr3_aa: CASSPNTGREETQYF; cdr3_nt: TGTGCCAGCTCACCCAACACCGGTAGGGAAGAGACCCAGTACTTC
j_call: TRBJ2-3; d_call: .; v_call: TRBV12-3/TRBV12-4; clone_size: .; cdr3_aa: CASSKPDTQYF; cdr3_nt: TGTGCCAGCAGTAAACCGGATACGCAGTATTTT
j_call: TRBJ2-5; d_call: .; v_call: TRBV29-1; clone_size: few; cdr3_aa: CSGGVRGGAQYF; cdr3_nt: TGCAGCGGGGGGGTTAGAGGAGGAGCCCAGTACTTC
j_call: TRBJ2-3; d_call: .; v_call: TRBV5-5; clone_size: few; cdr3_aa: CASSLMGEADTQYF; cdr3_nt: TGTGCCAGCAGCTTGATGGGGGAAGCAGATACGCAGTATTTT
j_call: TRBJ2-1; d_call: .; v_call: TRBV21-1; clone_size: .; cdr3_aa: CASSIRTSGATNNEQFF; cdr3_nt: TGTGCCAGCAGCATCCGGACTAGCGGGGCTACTAACAATGAGCAGTTCTTC
j_call: TRBJ1-1; d_call: TRBD1; v_call: TRBV27; clone_size: .; cdr3_aa: CASRLTGGTEAFF; cdr3_nt: TGTGCCAGCAGATTAACAGGGGGCACTGAAGCTTTCTTT
j_call: TRBJ2-1; d_call: TRBD1; v_call: TRBV5-4; clone_size: few; cdr3_aa: CASSLGGQGWIEFF; cdr3_nt: TGTGCCAGCAGCTTGGGGGGACAGGGGTGGATCGAGTTCTTC
j_call: TRBJ2-1; d_call: TRBD2; v_call: TRBV11-3; clone_size: many; cdr3_aa: CASSLGSAGGNEQFF; cdr3_nt: TGTGCCAGCAGCTTAGGGTCAGCGGGAGGCAATGAGCAGTTCTTC
j_call: TRBJ2-1; d_call: TRBD2; v_call: TRBV4-3; clone_size: many; cdr3_aa: CASSPTGGNYNEQFF; cdr3_nt: TGCGCCAGCAGCCCGACCGGGGGGAACTACAATGAGCAGTTCTTC
j_call: TRBJ1-5; d_call: .; v_call: TRBV27; clone_size: many; cdr3_aa: CASSFRDSNQPQHF; cdr3_nt: TGTGCCAGCAGTTTCAGGGATAGCAATCAGCCCCAGCATTTT
j_call: TRBJ2-3; d_call: .; v_call: TRBV2; clone_size: once; cdr3_aa: CASTGTVETDTQYF; cdr3_nt: TGTGCCAGCACCGGGACGGTAGAAACAGATACGCAGTATTTT
j_call: TRBJ2-5; d_call: TRBD1; v_call: TRBV27; clone_size: few; cdr3_aa: CASKGTGVETQYF; cdr3_nt: TGTGCCAGCAAGGGGACAGGGGTTGAGACCCAGTACTTC
j_call: TRBJ1-5; d_call: .; v_call: TRBV28; clone_size: few; cdr3_aa: CASSLSLGGNQPQHF; cdr3_nt: TGTGCCAGCAGCCTTAGTTTGGGAGGCAATCAGCCCCAGCATTTT
j_call: TRBJ2-1; d_call: TRBD1; v_call: TRBV5-1; clone_size: .; cdr3_aa: CASRSPGTGNNEQFF; cdr3_nt: TGCGCCAGCAGATCCCCCGGGACAGGGAACAATGAGCAGTTCTTC
j_call: TRBJ2-1; d_call: .; v_call: TRBV11-2; clone_size: many; cdr3_aa: CASTAGTYDNEQFF; cdr3_nt: TGTGCCAGCACCGCCGGGACATATGACAATGAGCAGTTCTTC
j_call: TRBJ1-1; d_call: .; v_call: TRBV20-1; clone_size: .; cdr3_aa: CSARDSGGGGEAFF; cdr3_nt: TGCAGTGCTAGAGATAGCGGGGGCGGCGGTGAAGCTTTCTTT
j_call: TRBJ2-7; d_call: .; v_call: TRBV27; clone_size: many; cdr3_aa: CASRFLGGREQYF; cdr3_nt: TGTGCCAGCAGGTTCTTAGGGGGGCGCGAGCAGTACTTC
j_call: TRBJ2-1; d_call: .; v_call: TRBV11-2; clone_size: .; cdr3_aa: CASRKPGTSNNEQFF; cdr3_nt: TGTGCCAGCAGGAAGCCCGGGACTTCCAACAATGAGCAGTTCTTC
j_call: TRBJ2-7; d_call: TRBD2; v_call: TRBV4-2; clone_size: many; cdr3_aa: CASSHPAGSGRDAPYEQYF; cdr3_nt: TGTGCCAGCAGCCATCCGGCGGGTAGCGGGAGGGATGCCCCCTACGAGCAGTACTTC
j_call: TRBJ2-4; d_call: .; v_call: TRBV2; clone_size: many; cdr3_aa: CASSEAPGTNIQYF; cdr3_nt: TGTGCCAGCAGTGAAGCGCCCGGGACGAACATTCAGTACTTC
j_call: TRBJ2-2; d_call: .; v_call: TRBV6-2/TRBV6-3; clone_size: many; cdr3_aa: CASSYSSYTQWSGELFF; cdr3_nt: TGTGCCAGCAGTTACTCGTCCTATACCCAGTGGTCCGGGGAGCTGTTTTTT
j_call: TRBJ2-3; d_call: TRBD2; v_call: TRBV20-1; clone_size: .; cdr3_aa: CSASRSPGLASDTQYF; cdr3_nt: TGCAGTGCTAGTCGCTCCCCCGGACTAGCATCAGATACGCAGTATTTT
j_call: TRBJ2-3; d_call: TRBD2; v_call: TRBV18; clone_size: few; cdr3_aa: CASSPTSGSDTQYF; cdr3_nt: TGTGCCAGCTCACCGACTAGCGGGAGCGATACGCAGTATTTT
j_call: TRBJ2-2; d_call: .; v_call: TRBV12-3/TRBV12-4; clone_size: .; cdr3_aa: CASRHRENTGELFF; cdr3_nt: TGTGCCAGCCGACACCGGGAGAACACCGGGGAGCTGTTTTTT
j_call: TRBJ2-7; d_call: .; v_call: TRBV4-1; clone_size: .; cdr3_aa: CASSPLFPTSSYEQYF; cdr3_nt: TGCGCCAGCAGCCCCCTCTTTCCTACTAGCTCCTACGAGCAGTACTTC
j_call: TRBJ1-1; d_call: .; v_call: TRBV28; clone_size: .; cdr3_aa: CASSLRGLPEAFF; cdr3_nt: TGTGCCAGCAGTTTACGGGGTTTACCTGAAGCTTTCTTT
j_call: TRBJ2-1; d_call: .; v_call: TRBV18; clone_size: many; cdr3_aa: CASSPGVNEQFF; cdr3_nt: TGTGCCAGCTCACCTGGCGTCAATGAGCAGTTCTTC
j_call: TRBJ2-1; d_call: .; v_call: TRBV29-1; clone_size: .; cdr3_aa: CSVGSAEQFF; cdr3_nt: TGCAGCGTTGGGTCTGCTGAGCAGTTCTTC
j_call: TRBJ2-5; d_call: .; v_call: TRBV20-1; clone_size: .; cdr3_aa: CSATDGEETQYF; cdr3_nt: TGCAGTGCTACAGACGGGGAAGAGACCCAGTACTTC